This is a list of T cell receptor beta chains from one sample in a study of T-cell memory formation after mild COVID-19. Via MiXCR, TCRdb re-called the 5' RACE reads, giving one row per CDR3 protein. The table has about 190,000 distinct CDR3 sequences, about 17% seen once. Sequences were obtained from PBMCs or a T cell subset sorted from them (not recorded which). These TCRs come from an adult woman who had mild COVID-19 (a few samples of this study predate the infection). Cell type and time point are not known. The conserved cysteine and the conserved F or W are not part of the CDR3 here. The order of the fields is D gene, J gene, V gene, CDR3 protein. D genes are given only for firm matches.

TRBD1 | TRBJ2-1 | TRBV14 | ASSQAQGSNEQF
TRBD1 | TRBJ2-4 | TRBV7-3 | ASSLTQRDSPH
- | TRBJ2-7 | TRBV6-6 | ASSYPTGNEQY
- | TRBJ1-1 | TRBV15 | ATAPGNTEAF
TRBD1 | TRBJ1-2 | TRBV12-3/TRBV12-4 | ASKPGQGGWSYGYT
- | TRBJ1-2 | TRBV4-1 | ASSQGTSGYGYT
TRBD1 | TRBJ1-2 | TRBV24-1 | ATSDPRQGPNYGYT
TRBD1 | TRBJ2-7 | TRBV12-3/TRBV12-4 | ASSFLGTGGNEQY
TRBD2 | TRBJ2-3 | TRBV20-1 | SAGASGRYDTQY
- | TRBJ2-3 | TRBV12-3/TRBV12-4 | ASSPPFRRADTQY
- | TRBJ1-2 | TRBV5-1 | ASSLSRGRDYGYT
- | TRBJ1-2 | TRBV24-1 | ATSDGGERGYT
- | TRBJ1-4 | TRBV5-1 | ASSPAMDNEKLF
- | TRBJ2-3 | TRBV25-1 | ASSEFRGSSTDTQY
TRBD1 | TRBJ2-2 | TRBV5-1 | ASSWGTENTGELF
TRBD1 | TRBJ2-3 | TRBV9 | ASSARPGQGTDTQY
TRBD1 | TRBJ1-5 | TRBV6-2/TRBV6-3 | ASRHRGLRSNQPQH
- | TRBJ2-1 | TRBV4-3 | ASSQSVRSNNEQF
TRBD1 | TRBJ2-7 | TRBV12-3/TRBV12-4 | ASSYALGQGGSYEQY
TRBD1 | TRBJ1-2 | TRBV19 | ASRLDRGDGYT
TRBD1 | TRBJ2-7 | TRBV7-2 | ASSLGLGQTYEQY
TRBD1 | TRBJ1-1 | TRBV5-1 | ASRPGQGGAEAF
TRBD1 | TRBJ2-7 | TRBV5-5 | ASSPLGDRGIPSEQY
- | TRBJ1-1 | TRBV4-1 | ASSQDGGYNTEAF
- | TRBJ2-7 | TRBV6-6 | ASSNGGPAYEQY
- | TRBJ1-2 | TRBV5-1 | ASSTAGALGYGYT
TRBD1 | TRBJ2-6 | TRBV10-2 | ASSETGVSGANVLT
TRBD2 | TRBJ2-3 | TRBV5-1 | ASSRSGDTDTQY
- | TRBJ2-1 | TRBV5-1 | ASRATTNEQF
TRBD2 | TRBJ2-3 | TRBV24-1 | ATSDFGLAGVPSPADTQY
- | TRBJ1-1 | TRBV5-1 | ASSSARNTEAF
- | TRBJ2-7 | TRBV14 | ASSQVFFGEQY
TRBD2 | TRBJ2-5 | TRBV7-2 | ASSLARTSGSETQY
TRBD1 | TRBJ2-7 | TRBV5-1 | ASSSGQGTYEQY
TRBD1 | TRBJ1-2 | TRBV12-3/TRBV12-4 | ASSAGQSYGYT
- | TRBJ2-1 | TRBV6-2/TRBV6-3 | ASSLSQAQF